This T cell receptor beta chain is from a study of CD8 T cell repertoires and HIV-1 epitope variants. Trimming took off 8 bases at V and 2 bases at J, with 10 bases between the two ends. CDR3 length equals 13 residues. Germline V gene lookup returns CDR1 MDHEN and CDR2 SYDVKM. Survey-depth immunoSEQ sequencing covered TCR beta CDR3 regions. Here immunoSEQ multiplex PCR was the method, and the copy in TCRdb shows in-frame clones only, minus some. The sample contains some 7,300 clones, roughly 61% of which appear only once. A remark on this clone: Its antigen is still unknown.

Sequencing was carried out using cultured CD8+ T cells derived from PBMCs. The gene calls are TRBV28 and TRBJ1-5; D gene unclear. The source of this sequence is a male donor with HIV. CDR3 nucleotide sequence: TGTGCCAGCGCGTACGGACGCAATCAGCCCCAGCATTTT. It specifies CASAYGRNQPQHF.